The clone carrying this T cell receptor (beta chain) came up many times. The data derive from a study of T cells in Graves' hyperthyroidism and ophthalmopathy. Study-wide background: At initial diagnosis, before any treatment had begun, peripheral blood was obtained.

Investigators excluded patients with uncontrolled infection, other autoimmune disease, pregnancy or lactation. This CDR3 has 14 residues. Trimming stripped 2 bases from V and 6 bases from J, with 14 bases between. Germline-derived CDR1 and CDR2 are GTSNPN and SVGIG (reference sequence). Template material for amplifying TCR beta CDR3 regions consisted of RNA transcripts. The study used the HTBI primer set for a first-round RT-PCR of the TCR CDR3. Each CDR3 protein gets one entry after TCRdb re-called the multiplex PCR reads with MiXCR. The sample has 600,000 to 650,000 distinct CDR3 sequences; about 20% are singletons.

The chain couples TRBV30 to TRBJ2-1; D tentatively reads TRBD1 or TRBD2 (6 bases each). The TCR was taken from a man aged 25 to 45 with Graves' ophthalmopathy. Sample: blood. The CDR3 nucleotides read TGTGCCTGGAGTCTGGTAGGGGGAGGCAATGAGCAGTTCTTC. Protein: CAWSLVGGGNEQFF. The full variable domain, with the rest looked up from reference TRBV30 and TRBJ2-1, is SQTIHQWPATLVQPVGSPLSLECTVEGTSNPNLYWYRQAAGRGLQLLFYSVGIGQISSEVPQNLSASRPQDRQFILSSKKLLLSDSGFYLCAWSLVGGGNEQFFGPGTRLTVL.